The T cell receptor beta chain described here comes from a study of T cell repertoires in cytomegalovirus infection. General study findings and limits: HLA-C-restricted CMV clonotypes gave the most frequent clonotype in two of eight donors.

There are a few counts of this clonotype. Its cognate antigen is unknown. The CDR3 consists of 16 residues. CDR1 is SGHNT and CDR2 is YYREEE in the germline V gene (reference sequence). Trimming stripped 2 bases from V and 0 bases from J, with 12 bases between. TCRdb redid the calling of the reads with MiXCR, one entry per CDR3 protein. The sample yields about 280,000 distinct CDR3 sequences, about 20% seen once. The V and J genes are TRBV5-4 and TRBJ2-1; a weak D match, TRBD1 (6 bases). The sequence came from a human donor in good health (CMV status not recorded). Some clones in this sample may be carry-over from other donors' samples. Sequencing used cultured PBMCs, obtained from culture after CMV antigen stimulation. CDR3 in amino acids: CASSFGTPSSYNEQFF. The CDR3 DNA is TGTGCCAGCAGCTTCGGGACACCGAGCTCCTACAATGAGCAGTTCTTC.